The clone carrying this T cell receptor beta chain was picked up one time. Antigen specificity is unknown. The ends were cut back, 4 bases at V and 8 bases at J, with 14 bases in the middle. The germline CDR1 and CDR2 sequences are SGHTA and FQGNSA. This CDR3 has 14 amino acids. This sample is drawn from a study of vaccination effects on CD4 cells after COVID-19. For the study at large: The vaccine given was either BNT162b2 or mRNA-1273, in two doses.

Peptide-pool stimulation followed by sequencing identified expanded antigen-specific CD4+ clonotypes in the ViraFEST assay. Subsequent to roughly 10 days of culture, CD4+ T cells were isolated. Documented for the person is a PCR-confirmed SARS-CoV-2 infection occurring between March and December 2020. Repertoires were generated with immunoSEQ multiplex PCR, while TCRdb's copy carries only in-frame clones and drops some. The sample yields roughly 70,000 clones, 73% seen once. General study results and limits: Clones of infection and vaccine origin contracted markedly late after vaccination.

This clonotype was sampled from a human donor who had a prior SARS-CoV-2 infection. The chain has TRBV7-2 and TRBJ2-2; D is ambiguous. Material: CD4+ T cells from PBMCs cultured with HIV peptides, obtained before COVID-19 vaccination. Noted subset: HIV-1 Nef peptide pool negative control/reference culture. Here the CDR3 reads CASSSWVRAGELFF. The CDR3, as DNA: TGTGCCAGCAGCTCGTGGGTTCGGGCGGGGGAGCTGTTTTTT. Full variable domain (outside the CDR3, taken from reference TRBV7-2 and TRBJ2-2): GAGVSQSPSNKVTEKGKDVELRCDPISGHTALYWYRQSLGQGLEFLIYFQGNSAPDKSGLPSDRFSAERTGGSVSTLTIQRTQQEDSAVYLCASSSWVRAGELFFGEGSRLTVL.